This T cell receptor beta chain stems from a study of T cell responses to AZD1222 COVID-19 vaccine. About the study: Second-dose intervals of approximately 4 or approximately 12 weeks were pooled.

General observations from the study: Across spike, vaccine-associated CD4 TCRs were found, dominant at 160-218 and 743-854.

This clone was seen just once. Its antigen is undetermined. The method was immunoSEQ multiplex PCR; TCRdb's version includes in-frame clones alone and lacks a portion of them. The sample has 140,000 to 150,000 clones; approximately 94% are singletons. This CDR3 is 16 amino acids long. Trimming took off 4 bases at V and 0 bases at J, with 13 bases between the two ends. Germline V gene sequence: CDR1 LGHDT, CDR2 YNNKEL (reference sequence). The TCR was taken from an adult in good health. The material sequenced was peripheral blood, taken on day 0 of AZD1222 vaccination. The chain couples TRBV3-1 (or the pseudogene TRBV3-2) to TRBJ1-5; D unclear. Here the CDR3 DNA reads TGTGCCAGCAGCCCAGCCAGCCAGGTTAGCAATCAGCCCCAGCATTTT. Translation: CASSPASQVSNQPQHF.